This T cell receptor beta chain was recorded in a study of blood T cell repertoires in COVID-19. Study details: Sites across the United States, Italy and Spain contributed samples from acute and convalescent COVID-19. PBMCs, B-cell-depleted T cells, or T cells were the source of the cDNA or gDNA that made up the material.

Per the germline V gene, CDR1 is SGHNT and CDR2 is YENEEA. Trimming took 1 base from V and 1 from J, leaving 4 bases between them. CDR3 size: 13 residues. Original processing methods: Reference gene primer amplification gave nucleated cell count estimates. The method was immunoSEQ multiplex PCR; TCRdb's version includes in-frame clones alone and lacks a portion of them. V and J calls and clone size are as listed in that table; D and trimming were resolved from the DNA. This repertoire shows 150,000 or so clones, approximately 84% found once; its top ten account for 13% to 15%. The sequenced sample was peripheral blood. This rearrangement joins TRBV11-3 to TRBJ1-1; no clear D gene. The TCR originated in a man between 18 and 29 years old with active or convalescent COVID-19. This CDR3 reads CASSLGGNTEAFF. DNA for the CDR3: TGTGCCAGCAGCTTAGGAGGGAACACTGAAGCTTTCTTT.